This note documents a single T cell receptor beta chain sequence. Antigen specificity is unknown. Germline CDR1 and CDR2: SQVTM and ANQGSEA. The CDR3 runs 14 residues. V lost 6 bases, J lost 0 bases, and 4 bases stayed unmatched. The PCR made use of 60 Vbeta and 13 Jbeta primers. Method: immunoSEQ multiplex PCR; TCRdb's copy keeps in-frame clones and lacks some. The repertoire holds roughly 240,000 clones, with about four fifths as singletons. This record belongs to a study of cytomegalovirus exposure and HLA in healthy donors. Study-level findings and limits: About 90% or about 30% of the time was how often most TCR beta V segments were productive, according to an earlier analysis.

The sequenced sample consisted of PBMCs. The clonotype was recovered from a woman aged 40-49 years in good health and CMV-seropositive. The rearrangement uses TRBV29-1 and TRBJ2-4, with TRBD1 matching over 8 bases. CDR3 protein: CSVAGGVAKNIQYF. In nucleotides, the CDR3 is TGCAGCGTGGCAGGGGGCGTAGCCAAAAACATTCAGTACTTC.